The 32 T cell receptor beta chains below come from one sample, sequenced in a study of blood T cell repertoires in COVID-19. The protocol was immunoSEQ multiplex PCR, while the TCRdb copy is restricted to in-frame clones and leaves out a portion. The table records around 230,000 clones, 75% to 85% of them present only once. The sequencing input was peripheral blood. The receptors here all came from a man aged 35 to 55 who had recovered from COVID-19.

V is TRBV6-5 and J is TRBJ1-3; D gene unclear. The germline CDR1 and CDR2 sequences are MNHEY and SVGAGI. Trimming shortened V by 6 bases and J by 2 bases, and 11 bases separated the two germline ends. The CDR3 is 14 residues long. CDR3 in DNA: TGTGCCAGCAGCTGGGAGGCCACTGGAAACACCATATATTTT. Its translation: CASSWEATGNTIYF.

This chain links TRBV10-1 with TRBJ2-7; 7 bases align to TRBD1. Germline CDR1 reads WNHNN; CDR2 reads SYGVQD (reference sequence). J gave up 5 bases and V 5 bases, and 6 bases lay outside the gene matches. The CDR3 runs 13 residues. CDR3 in DNA: TGCGCCAGCAGTCGACGACAGGGCGACGAGCAGTACTTC. As protein: CASSRRQGDEQYF.

V and J are TRBV2 and TRBJ2-3, with 9 bases that match TRBD1. CDR1 and CDR2 (germline): SNHLY, FYNNEI. The CDR3 has 12 amino acids. J lost 6 bases, V lost 6 bases, and 1 base had no gene match. The DNA for the CDR3 is TGTGCCAGCAGCGACAGGGGGGATACGCAGTATTTT. It translates to CASSDRGDTQYF.

The J gene is TRBJ2-1, the V gene TRBV9; TRBD2 aligns across 9 bases. The junction had 14 bases not matched to a gene; V was cut back by 1 base and J by 0 bases. The CDR3 consists of 20 residues. CDR1 and CDR2 from the germline V gene are SGDLS and YYNGEE. In nucleotides, the CDR3 is TGTGCCAGCAGCGTAACGGCGGGAGGGCGAAATAGGAGCTCCTACAATGAGCAGTTCTTC. It yields the protein CASSVTAGGRNRSSYNEQFF.

This clone showed up just once. The chain recombines TRBV6-2 or TRBV6-3 with TRBJ2-4, with D possibly matching TRBD2 (5 bases). V shed 6 bases and J shed 1 base, with 19 bases lying between them. CDR3 length: 17 amino acids. Germline CDR1 and CDR2: MNHEY and SVGEGT. In DNA form, the CDR3 reads TGTGCCAGCAGCCCTAGCCGGGGTCTCACGGCCAAAAACATTCAGTACTTC. Translated, it gives CASSPSRGLTAKNIQYF.

A few counts support this clone. This rearrangement joins TRBV6-5 to TRBJ1-3; D is undetermined. Germline V gene data show CDR1 as MNHEY and CDR2 as SVGAGI. The germline V and J ends were trimmed by 10 bases and 0 bases, with 16 bases remaining between them. This CDR3 comprises 15 residues. Here the CDR3 reads CAITREGFSGNTIYF. The CDR3 DNA reads TGTGCCATAACTCGAGAGGGATTCTCTGGAAACACCATATATTTT.

The V call is TRBV3-1 (or the pseudogene TRBV3-2), the J call TRBJ2-7; TRBD1 matches at 7 bases. Germline V lookup: CDR1 LGHDT, CDR2 YNNKEL (reference sequence). V dropped 0 bases and J dropped 8; count of bases not matched to a gene: 10. The CDR3 spans 15 residues. CDR3 in DNA: TGTGCCAGCAGCCAAGAGAGGGGGCTAGGCCGAAAGCAGTACTTC. Encoded protein: CASSQERGLGRKQYF.

The chain is built from TRBV4-3 and TRBJ1-4; no reliable D call. CDR1 is LGHNA and CDR2 is YSLEER in the germline V gene. The CDR3 runs 11 residues. With 1 base removed from V and 11 bases from J, the gap between germline ends came to 5 bases. This chain's CDR3 is CASSQGPKLFF. Written as DNA, the CDR3 is TGCGCCAGCAGCCAAGGGCCTAAACTGTTTTTT.

This chain joins TRBV4-3 and TRBJ2-6; possible D gene TRBD1, 6 bases. Germline assignment: CDR1 LGHNA and CDR2 YSLEER. Trimming took 0 bases from V and 4 from J, leaving 10 bases between them. The CDR3 runs 16 residues. CDR3 region: CASSQEDSAGANVLTF. Written as DNA, the CDR3 is TGCGCCAGCAGCCAAGAGGACAGTGCCGGGGCCAACGTCCTGACTTTC.

V and J are TRBV6-2 or TRBV6-3 and TRBJ2-5; a weak D match, TRBD2 (5 bases). V lost 5 bases to trimming and J lost 1 base, with 11 bases between them. The CDR3 length is 14 residues. The V gene's germline CDR1 is MNHEY and CDR2 SVGEGT. The CDR3 DNA reads TGTGCCAGCAGTGATCCGGGATTCCAAGAGACCCAGTACTTC. This encodes CASSDPGFQETQYF.

This clone was seen at least ten times. The chain carries TRBV4-1 and TRBJ1-5, with a possible D match to TRBD1 (5 bases). Germline V CDR1 and CDR2: MGHRA, YSYEKL. The CDR3 totals 17 residues. Deletions cut 0 bases from V and 6 bases from J, with 18 bases between. CDR3 nucleotide sequence: TGCGCCAGCAGCCAAGATCCGTCGGGGGATATCCGTCAGCCCCAGCATTTT. Translation gives CASSQDPSGDIRQPQHF.

The chain links TRBV19 to TRBJ2-7, with D perhaps matching TRBD2 (6 bases). The CDR3 covers 14 residues. Germline V lookup: CDR1 LNHDA, CDR2 SQIVND (reference sequence). The V gene lost 4 bases and the J gene lost 0 bases, with 10 bases spanning the gap. CDR3 in amino acids: CASSKPSDSYEQYF. The CDR3 DNA sequence: TGTGCCAGTAGTAAGCCTAGCGACTCCTACGAGCAGTACTTC.

The V call is TRBV4-3, the J call TRBJ1-1; D is perhaps TRBD1 (6 bases). V was shortened by 2 bases and J by 6 bases, with 10 bases between the two germline ends. The germline V gene encodes CDR1 LGHNA and CDR2 YSLEER. This CDR3 spans 13 amino acids. This CDR3 is CASSQNGQSEAFF. The CDR3 DNA is TGCGCCAGCAGCCAAAATGGACAGTCTGAAGCTTTCTTT.

The chain joins TRBV10-1 to TRBJ1-1; TRBD1 is a possible D gene (6 bases). Between the trimmed V and J ends, which lost 5 bases and 1 base, there was a span of 14 bases. The germline V gene has CDR1 WNHNN and CDR2 SYGVQD (reference sequence). This CDR3 spans 15 amino acids. The CDR3 nucleotides are TGCGCCAGCAGTAGATCCAGGGGTAGGAACACTGAAGCTTTCTTT. Its protein product is CASSRSRGRNTEAFF.

V and J are TRBV10-1 and TRBJ1-5, with 8 bases that match TRBD1. V was pared by 10 bases and J by 7 bases, with 9 bases of the junction left unmatched. The CDR3 extends over 13 amino acids. Germline V gene data show CDR1 as WNHNN and CDR2 as SYGVQD (reference sequence). The CDR3 sequence: CANDRQGWQPQHF. CDR3 DNA sequence: TGCGCCAACGACAGACAGGGGTGGCAGCCCCAGCATTTT.

The V and J genes are TRBV6-2 or TRBV6-3 and TRBJ2-3; 8 nucleotides line up with TRBD1. CDR1 and CDR2 from the germline V gene are MNHEY and SVGEGT. CDR3 size: 15 residues. With V trimmed by 6 bases and J by 9 bases, 14 bases remained unmatched. CDR3: CASSFRGLIVRTQYF. The CDR3 DNA is TGTGCCAGCAGCTTCAGGGGGCTAATAGTGAGGACGCAGTATTTT.

The gene calls are TRBV7-9 and TRBJ2-7, with 9 bases fitting TRBD1. Losses at the gene ends were 4 bases for V and 5 bases for J; bases not matched to a gene: 6. The CDR3 consists of 14 residues. The germline V gene encodes CDR1 SEHNR and CDR2 FQNEAQ (reference sequence). CDR3: CASSSWTGVNEQYF. Written as DNA, the CDR3 is TGTGCCAGCAGCTCCTGGACAGGGGTTAACGAGCAGTACTTC.

This clone was observed a single time. The chain employs TRBV27 and TRBJ2-7; D is perhaps TRBD1 (5 bases). The CDR3 totals 13 residues. V gave up 2 bases and J gave up 7 bases, with 12 bases separating them. The V gene's germline CDR1 is MNHEY and CDR2 SMNVEV (reference sequence). Here the CDR3 reads CASSLNRLREQYF. Written as DNA, the CDR3 is TGTGCCAGCAGTTTAAACAGGTTGAGGGAGCAGTACTTC.

This chain connects TRBV5-6 to TRBJ2-3; the match to TRBD1 covers 7 bases. V lost 3 bases to trimming and J lost 5 bases; unmatched junction nucleotides: 6. The CDR3 loop spans 14 amino acids. CDR1 and CDR2 from the germline V gene are SGHDT and YYEEEE. The CDR3 sequence: CASSWVTGRDTQYF. Written as DNA, the CDR3 is TGTGCCAGCAGCTGGGTGACAGGGAGAGATACGCAGTATTTT.

This clone was counted between two and nine times. This chain links TRBV7-8 with TRBJ1-2; the D is unclear. This CDR3 has 13 amino acids. Germline V gene data show CDR1 as SGHVS and CDR2 as FQNEAQ. V dropped 3 bases and J dropped 5 bases, with 10 bases sitting between them. The chain's CDR3 is CASSLVPGYGYTF. The CDR3 DNA sequence: TGTGCCAGCAGCTTGGTACCGGGGTATGGCTACACCTTC.

V and J are TRBV9 and TRBJ1-1; D uncertain. The CDR3 spans 13 residues. In germline, CDR1 is SGDLS, CDR2 YYNGEE. V was clipped by 4 bases and J by 0 bases, with 7 bases between them. The CDR3 DNA follows: TGTGCCAGCAGCCTTACAGTGAACACTGAAGCTTTCTTT. Translating it yields CASSLTVNTEAFF.

This sequence joins TRBV7-2 and TRBJ1-1, with a possible D match to TRBD1 (5 bases). V lost 5 bases and J 0 bases, leaving 13 bases between the germline ends. Germline V lookup: CDR1 SGHTA, CDR2 FQGNSA. The length of the CDR3 is 15 residues. This chain's CDR3 is CASSQGVGMNTEAFF. Here the CDR3 DNA reads TGTGCCAGCAGCCAAGGGGTGGGGATGAACACTGAAGCTTTCTTT.

The rearrangement uses TRBV5-6 and TRBJ2-7; D unclear. The CDR3 covers 14 residues. The V end was cut by 3 bases, the J end by 4 bases, with 14 bases between. CDR1 and CDR2 from the germline V gene are SGHDT and YYEEEE. The CDR3 DNA follows: TGTGCCAGCAGCTGGGCAGTGGGTATTTACGAGCAGTACTTC. Translated, it gives CASSWAVGIYEQYF.

This chain connects TRBV11-2 to TRBJ2-1, with 8 bases lining up with TRBD1. Germline V lookup: CDR1 SGHAT, CDR2 FQNNGV. V trimming: 2 bases; J trimming: 5 bases; junction bases outside the gene matches: 5. The CDR3 totals 15 residues. The CDR3 nucleotides are TGTGCCAGCAGCTTATCGGGACAGGCCCACAATGAGCAGTTCTTC. This encodes CASSLSGQAHNEQFF.

This clone was found once. The chain carries TRBV5-4 and TRBJ2-1, with TRBD2 matching over 9 bases. The CDR3 is made up of 15 amino acids. Germline V gene sequence: CDR1 SGHNT, CDR2 YYREEE (reference sequence). V trimming: 0 bases; J trimming: 7 bases; junction bases outside the gene matches: 5. DNA for the CDR3: TGTGCCAGCAGCTTGGTGGCGGGAGGGGCTAATGAGCAGTTCTTC. Residues: CASSLVAGGANEQFF.

This chain links TRBV11-3 with TRBJ2-7; 7 nucleotides agree with TRBD2. This CDR3 region has 14 residues. Germline assignment: CDR1 SGHNT and CDR2 YENEEA. The junction had 3 bases not matched to a gene; V was cut back by 3 bases and J by 1 base. CDR3 nucleotides: TGTGCCAGCAGCTTGGCGGGAGAATCCTACGAGCAGTACTTC. Its protein product is CASSLAGESYEQYF.

The chain couples TRBV9 to TRBJ1-2; 9 bases match TRBD1. The CDR3 length is 17 residues. Germline CDR1 and CDR2: SGDLS and YYNGEE. V lost 0 bases and J lost 8; bases outside the gene matches: 14. The CDR3 here is CASSVAVDPGQGGGYTF. Here the CDR3 DNA reads TGTGCCAGCAGCGTAGCCGTTGATCCGGGACAGGGAGGGGGCTACACCTTC.

This clone has more than one count but fewer than ten. The rearrangement joins TRBV12-5 to TRBJ2-7; the match to TRBD2 covers 11 bases. CDR3 size: 15 residues. Per the germline V gene, CDR1 is LGHNT and CDR2 is FRNRAP. V shed 5 bases, J shed 3 bases, and the junction held 6 bases outside the gene matches. The CDR3 DNA follows: TGTGCTAGTGGTACTAGCGGGAGTCGGCGCTACGAGCAGTACTTC. Residues: CASGTSGSRRYEQYF. The full variable domain, with the rest looked up from reference TRBV12-5 and TRBJ2-7, is DARVTQTPRHKVTEMGQEVTMRCQPILGHNTVFWYRQTMMQGLELLAYFRNRAPLDDSGMPKDRFSAEMPDATLATLKIQPSEPRDSAVYFCASGTSGSRRYEQYFGPGTRLTVT.

The genes are TRBV6-5 and TRBJ2-4, with no clear D. Per germline, CDR1 MNHEY and CDR2 SVGAGI. V was shortened by 1 base and J by 2 bases, with 6 bases between the two germline ends. The CDR3 contains 14 residues. The CDR3 here is CASSYLDTKNIQYF. Written as DNA, the CDR3 is TGTGCCAGCAGTTACTTAGATACCAAAAACATTCAGTACTTC.

The count of this clone is one. This chain uses TRBV10-3 with TRBJ2-7; D might be TRBD1 (6 bases). Trimming removed 10 bases from V and 4 bases from J, with 14 bases in between. Germline lookup yields CDR1 ENHRY and CDR2 SYGVKD. The CDR3 length is 12 residues. In nucleotides, the CDR3 is TGTGCCACCATGGACAGCACTTACGAGCAGTACTTC. Protein sequence: CATMDSTYEQYF.

This chain joins TRBV13 and TRBJ2-5; TRBD1 matches at 8 bases. V was pared by 4 bases and J by 4 bases, with 5 bases of the junction left unmatched. The length of the CDR3 is 14 residues. CDR1 is PRHDT and CDR2 is FYEKMQ in the germline V gene (reference sequence). The CDR3 reads CASSSSGGRETQYF. The CDR3 nucleotides are TGTGCCAGCAGCTCGTCAGGGGGCCGAGAGACCCAGTACTTC.

The chain has TRBV5-1 and TRBJ2-2, with 9 bases that match TRBD2. The CDR3 length is 18 residues. After removal of 7 bases from V and 1 base from J, the junction contained 14 bases not matched to a gene. CDR1 and CDR2 from the germline V gene are SGHRS and YFSETQ. The CDR3 nucleotides are TGCGCCAGCCTACCTAGCGGGGCCATAAGAGGGAACACCGGGGAGCTGTTTTTT. Its translation: CASLPSGAIRGNTGELFF. Based on the CDR3 plus reference TRBV5-1 and TRBJ2-2, the full variable domain is KAGVTQTPRYLIKTRGQQVTLSCSPISGHRSVSWYQQTPGQGLQFLFEYFSETQRNKGNFPGRFSGRQFSNSRSEMNVSTLELGDSALYLCASLPSGAIRGNTGELFFGEGSRLTVL.